This T cell receptor beta chain was sequenced during a study of graft-versus-host responses after intestinal transplantation. As for the study in general: Anti-thymocyte globulin induction preceded two to three years of tacrolimus and steroid maintenance in all recipients. General study findings and limits: Recipient-marrow GvH clones were detected, some having first appeared in ileum or blood.

Assay: immunoSEQ multiplex PCR; the TCRdb copy retains only in-frame clones and omits some. The data hold more than 85,000 clones, with 85% to 95% observed a single time. Germline values: CDR1 LGHNA, CDR2 YNFKEQ. The CDR3 contains 18 residues. V was trimmed by 4 bases and J by 3 bases, leaving 24 bases between them. As regards this clone: The antigen is undetermined.

The V gene is TRBV4-2, the J gene TRBJ1-2; D possibly corresponds to TRBD1 (5 bases). The material was unstimulated CD8+ T cells sorted from spleen or lymph node cells, obtained before transplant. This TCR was recovered from a human donor who was the organ donor for an intestinal transplant. DNA of the CDR3: TGTGCCAGCAGCCGAATCGAAAGAAACAGGCAAGGACACTATGGCTACACCTTC. Its translation is CASSRIERNRQGHYGYTF.